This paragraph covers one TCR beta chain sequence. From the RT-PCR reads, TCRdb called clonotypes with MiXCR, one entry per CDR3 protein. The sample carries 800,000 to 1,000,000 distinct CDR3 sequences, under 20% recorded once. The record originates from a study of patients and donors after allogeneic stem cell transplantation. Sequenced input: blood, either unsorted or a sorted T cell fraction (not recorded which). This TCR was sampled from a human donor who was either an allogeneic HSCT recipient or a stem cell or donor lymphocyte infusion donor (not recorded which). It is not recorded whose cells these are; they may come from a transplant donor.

In DNA form, the CDR3 reads TGTGCCAGTAGTATGGCTGAGTGGCTCCGTTATGGCTACACCTTC. The encoded protein is CASSMAEWLRYGYTF. The rearrangement joins TRBV19 to TRBJ1-2, with D unresolved. V lost 3 bases and J 5 bases, leaving 16 bases between the germline ends. The CDR3 runs 15 residues. The V gene's germline CDR1 is LNHDA and CDR2 SQIVND (reference sequence).